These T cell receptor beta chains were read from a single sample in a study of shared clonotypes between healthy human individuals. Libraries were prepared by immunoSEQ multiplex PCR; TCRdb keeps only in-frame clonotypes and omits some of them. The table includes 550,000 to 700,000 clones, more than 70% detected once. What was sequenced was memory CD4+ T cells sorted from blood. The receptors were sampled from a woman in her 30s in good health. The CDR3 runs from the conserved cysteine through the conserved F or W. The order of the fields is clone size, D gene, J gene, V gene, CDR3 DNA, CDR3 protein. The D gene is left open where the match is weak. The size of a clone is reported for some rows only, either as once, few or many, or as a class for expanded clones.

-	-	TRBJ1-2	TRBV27	TGTGCCAGCAGACCAGGGACCGCGTTATATGGCTACACCTTC	CASRPGTALYGYTF
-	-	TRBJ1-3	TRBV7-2	TGTGCCAGCAGCTCCCCAGTGGCGAGTGCCATATATTTT	CASSSPVASAIYF
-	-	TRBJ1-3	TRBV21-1	TGTGCCAGCAGCAAAGGGGACAGAGGATTTGACACCATATATTTT	CASSKGDRGFDTIYF
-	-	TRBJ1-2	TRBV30	TGTGCCTGGAGTGTTTTGGGTGCCTATGGCTACACCTTC	CAWSVLGAYGYTF
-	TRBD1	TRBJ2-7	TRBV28	TGTGCCAGCAGTCAGACAGGGACCGAGCAGTACTTC	CASSQTGTEQYF
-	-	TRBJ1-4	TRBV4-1	TGCGCCAGCAGCCAAGAGGGCCAGGGGAATGAAAAACTGTTTTTT	CASSQEGQGNEKLFF
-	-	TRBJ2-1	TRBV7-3	TGTGCCAGCAGTCCATCCCTAGGTCATGGCGAGCAGTTCTTC	CASSPSLGHGEQFF
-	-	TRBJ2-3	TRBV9	TGTGCCAGCAGCGTAGCAGCAGGCTCAGATACGCAGTATTTT	CASSVAAGSDTQYF
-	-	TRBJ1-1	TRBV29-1	TGCAGCGTTGAACTGGGAATCTTGAACACTGAAGCTTTCTTT	CSVELGILNTEAFF
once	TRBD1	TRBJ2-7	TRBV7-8	TGTGCCAGCAGCATCCGACAGGGACCTTCCTACGAGCAGTACTTC	CASSIRQGPSYEQYF